The 8 T cell receptor beta chains below come from one sample, sequenced in a study of human T cells and chemical hapten exposure. Time point denoted: pre-sensitization, week 0. Treatment: therapeutic diphenylcyclopropenone sensitization with weekly scalp DPC. TCRdb reprocessed the RACE reads via MiXCR and lists one record per CDR3 protein. The sample shows roughly 380,000 distinct CDR3 sequences, 5% to 6.5% of them seen only once. Source: whole blood, taken in connection with sensitization to the hapten diphenylcyclopropenone (DPC). These receptors were taken from a woman between 45 and 65 years old with alopecia areata. Some clones in this sample may be carry-over from other donors' samples.

This clonotype was recorded at least ten times. The CDR3 DNA sequence: TGTGCCTGGAGTGTACTACAGGTAGGGGCTTTCTTT. Its protein is CAWSVLQVGAFF. J is TRBJ1-1 and V is TRBV30; D perhaps matches TRBD1 (5 bases). V dropped 0 bases and J dropped 11 bases, with 13 bases sitting between them. The CDR3 covers 12 residues. Germline CDR1 and CDR2: GTSNPN and SVGIG (reference sequence).

This clonotype came up a few times. The chain couples TRBV7-9 to TRBJ1-1; D is unresolved. This CDR3 has 14 amino acids. Germline V gives CDR1 SEHNR, CDR2 FQNEAQ (reference sequence). Trimming pared 3 bases from V and 4 bases from J, leaving 12 bases between. CDR3 coding DNA: TGTGCCAGCAGCTTTCCCGCAGGTATCACTGAAGCTTTCTTT. Its protein product is CASSFPAGITEAFF.

With respect to this clonotype: A much larger clone lies a single base off, so this may be a read error. The CDR3 sequence is CSVTGTLEDEQYF. CDR3 bases: TGCAGCGTTACCGGGACCCTAGAGGACGAGCAGTACTTC. This rearrangement joins TRBV29-1 to TRBJ2-7; D tentatively reads TRBD1 or TRBD2 (5 bases each). V lost 5 bases, J lost 5 bases, and 16 bases lay in between. Germline V gene sequence: CDR1 SQVTM, CDR2 ANQGSEA. The CDR3 extends over 13 amino acids.

The V call is TRBV7-2, the J call TRBJ2-3; D perhaps matches TRBD2 (5 bases). V was shortened by 4 bases and J by 4 bases, with 15 bases between the two germline ends. The CDR3 covers 15 residues. CDR1 is SGHTA, CDR2 FQGNSA, per germline. The CDR3 bases are TGTGCCAGCAGCTCCGGACTGCACCCACCAGATACGCAGTATTTT. This sequence encodes CASSSGLHPPDTQYF.

V and J are TRBV9 and TRBJ2-3; D is ambiguous. CDR3 size: 14 residues. V lost 0 bases and J 5 bases, leaving 10 bases between the germline ends. Germline values: CDR1 SGDLS, CDR2 YYNGEE. The CDR3 protein is CASSVAGSQDTQYF. CDR3 bases: TGTGCCAGCAGCGTAGCTGGCAGTCAAGATACGCAGTATTTT.

This clonotype was seen a handful of times. The chain combines TRBV27 with TRBJ2-2; 9 bases are a match to TRBD2. This CDR3 has 15 amino acids. The V and J ends lost 5 bases and 3 bases, in that order; junction bases with no gene match: 4. Germline lookup yields CDR1 MNHEY and CDR2 SMNVEV (reference sequence). CDR3 DNA: TGTGCCAGCAGTAATAGCGGGAGCTACACCGGGGAGCTGTTTTTT. This gives the protein CASSNSGSYTGELFF.

This chain uses TRBV7-9 with TRBJ2-1, with TRBD2 identical over 11 bases. Germline lookup yields CDR1 SEHNR and CDR2 FQNEAQ (reference sequence). The junction had 7 bases not matched to a gene; V was cut back by 5 bases and J by 4 bases. This CDR3 is 16 amino acids long. In DNA, the CDR3 is TGTGCCAGCAGCCCACGTAGCGGGGGGGGTTACAATGAGCAGTTCTTC. Translated: CASSPRSGGGYNEQFF.

The rearrangement joins TRBV3-1 to TRBJ2-3; no firm D call. Germline CDR1 LGHDT, CDR2 YNNKEL (reference sequence). This CDR3 is built from 14 residues. The V end lost 4 bases, the J end lost 5 bases, and 13 bases lay between the germline ends. CDR3 in amino acids: CASSPFGLVDTQYF. The CDR3, as DNA: TGTGCCAGCAGCCCTTTTGGCCTGGTAGATACGCAGTATTTT.